The rows below give T cell receptor beta chains drawn from one sample of a study of blood T cell repertoires in COVID-19. Produced via immunoSEQ multiplex PCR; TCRdb's table is partial and in-frame only. The sample lists about 130,000 clones, approximately 90% occurring once. The source material was peripheral blood. These receptors all come from a man aged 55 to 69 with active or convalescent COVID-19. Both conserved end residues are part of each CDR3. The D gene is left open where the match is weak. Size tells how often a clone was seen (once, few, many) or the class of an expanded clone, and some rows leave it out.

.	.	TRBV7-9	TRBJ2-1	CASSLARAPRDEQFF	TGTGCCAGCAGCTTAGCGAGGGCACCACGTGATGAGCAGTTCTTC
.	.	TRBV2	TRBJ2-3	CASSEDPRDTQYF	TGTGCCAGCAGTGAAGACCCGAGGGATACGCAGTATTTT
TRBD1	.	TRBV10-3	TRBJ2-7	CAIRQGAEWGYEQYF	TGTGCCATCAGGCAGGGGGCTGAGTGGGGCTACGAGCAGTACTTC
TRBD2	.	TRBV4-1	TRBJ2-1	CASSQVPSGGPSSYNEQFF	TGCGCCAGCAGCCAAGTTCCTAGCGGGGGGCCAAGCTCCTACAATGAGCAGTTCTTC
TRBD1	.	TRBV13	TRBJ1-3	CASSHMTGARVSGNTIYF	TGTGCCAGCAGCCACATGACAGGGGCGAGGGTCTCTGGAAACACCATATATTTT
.	.	TRBV18	TRBJ2-1	CASSPPTAISYNEQFF	TGTGCCAGCTCACCACCAACAGCAATCTCCTACAATGAGCAGTTCTTC
.	.	TRBV5-6	TRBJ2-5	CASSLAGDETQYF	TGTGCCAGCAGCTTGGCAGGGGACGAGACCCAGTACTTC
.	.	TRBV9	TRBJ2-5	CASSPRTTWETQYF	TGTGCCAGCAGCCCTCGGACTACCTGGGAGACCCAGTACTTC
TRBD1	once	TRBV9	TRBJ2-2	CASSVQTGVTGELFF	TGTGCCAGCAGCGTACAGACAGGGGTCACCGGGGAGCTGTTTTTT
.	.	TRBV27	TRBJ2-1	CASSLFGGGPYNEQFF	TGTGCCAGCAGTTTGTTCGGCGGGGGCCCCTACAATGAGCAGTTCTTC
TRBD1	.	TRBV30	TRBJ2-2	CAWKLGTVYTGELFF	TGTGCCTGGAAACTGGGGACAGTCTACACCGGGGAGCTGTTTTTT
.	.	TRBV10-2	TRBJ1-5	CASRLGGGVNQPQHF	TGCGCCAGCAGATTAGGTGGGGGGGTCAATCAGCCCCAGCATTTT
.	.	TRBV7-3	TRBJ2-3	CASSLRPGVYGADTQYF	TGTGCCAGCAGCTTAAGGCCCGGGGTCTATGGGGCAGATACGCAGTATTTT
.	.	TRBV19	TRBJ1-4	CASSMGTSEKLFF	TGTGCCAGTAGTATGGGGACATCCGAAAAACTGTTTTTT
.	few	TRBV7-8	TRBJ1-3	CASSPQPQQVSGNTIYF	TGTGCCAGCAGCCCACAGCCTCAACAGGTCTCTGGAAACACCATATATTTT
.	.	TRBV7-2	TRBJ2-4	CASSGSGPKNIQYF	TGTGCCAGCAGCGGTAGCGGCCCCAAAAACATTCAGTACTTC
.	once	TRBV7-9	TRBJ1-4	CASSPGGFNEKLFF	TGTGCCAGCAGCCCGGGGGGATTTAATGAAAAACTGTTTTTT
TRBD1	.	TRBV19	TRBJ2-7	CASSPRGTGDHEQYF	TGTGCCAGTAGCCCCAGAGGGACAGGGGACCACGAGCAGTACTTC
.	few	TRBV18	TRBJ2-2	CASSPPEQGTVGGELFF	TGTGCCAGCTCACCACCGGAGCAGGGGACGGTTGGCGGGGAGCTGTTTTTT
TRBD1	.	TRBV5-1	TRBJ2-7	CASSWDRGDGEQYF	TGCGCCAGCAGCTGGGACAGGGGAGACGGCGAGCAGTACTTC
.	.	TRBV4-1	TRBJ2-3	CASSQGGNSHTQYF	TGCGCCAGCAGCCAAGGCGGGAACTCGCATACGCAGTATTTT
TRBD2	.	TRBV24-1	TRBJ2-3	CATSDSDWTSGSRDTQYF	TGTGCCACCAGTGATTCCGATTGGACTAGCGGGAGTAGAGATACGCAGTATTTT
TRBD1	.	TRBV6-1	TRBJ2-7	CASGTASYEQYF	TGTGCCAGCGGGACAGCTTCCTACGAGCAGTACTTC
TRBD1	.	TRBV15	TRBJ1-4	CATSRGRGPEKLFF	TGTGCCACCAGCAGGGGAAGGGGGCCTGAAAAACTGTTTTTT
TRBD2	.	TRBV15	TRBJ2-7	CATSRLAGAYEQYF	TGTGCCACCAGCCGACTAGCGGGGGCCTACGAGCAGTACTTC
TRBD2	.	TRBV27	TRBJ2-1	CASSTLAAPNEQFF	TGTGCCAGCAGTACACTAGCGGCCCCCAATGAGCAGTTCTTC
.	.	TRBV2	TRBJ1-4	CASGDTGLGEKLFF	TGTGCCAGCGGAGATACTGGGTTGGGTGAAAAACTGTTTTTT
.	once	TRBV6-1	TRBJ2-6	CASSEARGAGANVLTF	TGTGCCAGCAGTGAAGCTCGGGGAGCTGGGGCCAACGTCCTGACTTTC
TRBD1	.	TRBV5-4	TRBJ1-3	CASSWDSYSDSGNTIYF	TGTGCCAGCAGCTGGGACAGCTACTCAGACTCTGGAAACACCATATATTTT
TRBD1	.	TRBV18	TRBJ2-7	CASSPTGAREQYF	TGTGCCAGCTCACCCACAGGGGCGAGGGAGCAGTACTTC
.	few	TRBV6-5	TRBJ2-1	CASRYRGRNEQFF	TGTGCCAGCAGGTACAGAGGTAGGAATGAGCAGTTCTTC
TRBD2	.	TRBV7-9	TRBJ2-1	CASDQTSGRYDEQFF	TGTGCCAGTGACCAGACTAGCGGGAGATATGATGAGCAGTTCTTC
.	.	TRBV7-9	TRBJ2-5	CASSLRQFQETQYF	TGTGCCAGCAGCTTAAGACAGTTCCAAGAGACCCAGTACTTC
TRBD1	few	TRBV24-1	TRBJ2-7	CATSDARGRDEQYF	TGTGCCACCAGTGACGCAAGGGGGCGGGACGAGCAGTACTTC
.	.	TRBV28	TRBJ1-1	CASSLPLRGENTEAFF	TGTGCCAGCAGTTTACCTTTACGGGGGGAGAACACTGAAGCTTTCTTT
.	.	TRBV6-6	TRBJ2-7	CASSQDYPPLREQYF	TGTGCCAGCAGTCAGGACTACCCTCCCCTACGCGAGCAGTACTTC
TRBD1	.	TRBV19	TRBJ2-5	CASRKNTGVATQYF	TGTGCCAGTAGAAAAAATACAGGGGTAGCGACCCAGTACTTC
TRBD1	once	TRBV29-1	TRBJ2-5	CSVVRSGGRRETQYF	TGCAGCGTTGTGAGGTCAGGGGGCCGACGAGAGACCCAGTACTTC
.	.	TRBV6-5	TRBJ1-5	CASSSRQGNQPQHF	TGTGCCAGCAGTTCCAGACAGGGCAATCAGCCCCAGCATTTT
TRBD1	.	TRBV5-1	TRBJ1-2	CASSLDRGDYGYTF	TGCGCCAGCAGCTTGGACAGGGGGGACTATGGCTACACCTTC
TRBD1	.	TRBV18	TRBJ1-2	CASSGQRDGYTF	TGTGCCAGCTCGGGACAGCGGGATGGCTACACCTTC
.	.	TRBV7-2	TRBJ1-1	CASSLGAGANTEAFF	TGTGCCAGCAGCTTAGGGGCGGGGGCGAACACTGAAGCTTTCTTT
.	.	TRBV14	TRBJ2-3	CASSQVPNTQYF	TGTGCCAGCAGCCAAGTTCCTAATACGCAGTATTTT
.	.	TRBV7-9	TRBJ1-6	CASSLGLPAQNSPLHF	TGTGCCAGCAGCTTAGGACTTCCTGCTCAGAATTCACCCCTCCACTTT
.	.	TRBV24-1	TRBJ2-2	CATSAPLTANTGELFF	TGTGCCACCAGTGCCCCTCTGACAGCGAACACCGGGGAGCTGTTTTTT
.	.	TRBV3-1/TRBV3-2	TRBJ1-2	CASSQVRQGGYTF	TGTGCCAGCAGCCAAGTGAGGCAGGGTGGCTACACCTTC
.	.	TRBV7-9	TRBJ1-1	CASSSSDRDNTEAFF	TGTGCCAGCAGTTCCTCGGACAGAGATAACACTGAAGCTTTCTTT
.	.	TRBV2	TRBJ2-3	CASSTLALTDTQYF	TGTGCCAGCAGTACCCTAGCGCTCACAGATACGCAGTATTTT